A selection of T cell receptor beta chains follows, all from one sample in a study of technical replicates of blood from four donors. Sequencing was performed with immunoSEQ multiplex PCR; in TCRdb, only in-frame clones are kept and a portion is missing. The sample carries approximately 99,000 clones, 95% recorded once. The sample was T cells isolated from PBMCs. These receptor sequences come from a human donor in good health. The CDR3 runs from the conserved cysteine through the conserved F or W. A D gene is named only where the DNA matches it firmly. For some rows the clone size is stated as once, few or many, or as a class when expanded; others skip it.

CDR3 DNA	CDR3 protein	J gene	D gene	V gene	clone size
TGTGCCAGCAGCATCGACAGGGCGCAGAAGACCCAGTACTTC	CASSIDRAQKTQYF	TRBJ2-5	TRBD1	TRBV5-6	-
TGTGCCAGCAGTTTAGGGAGAAATTACGAGCAGTACTTC	CASSLGRNYEQYF	TRBJ2-7	-	TRBV27	-
TGCGCCAGCAGCTTGGCCGGGAGGGAGGGCCTCCACAATGAGCAGTTCTTC	CASSLAGREGLHNEQFF	TRBJ2-1	TRBD2	TRBV5-1	once
TGTGCCAGCAGCCTACAGGGCTATGGCTACACCTTC	CASSLQGYGYTF	TRBJ1-2	-	TRBV11-2	-
TGTGCCAGCACTAAGACAGGGGGTTACAATGAGCAGTTCTTC	CASTKTGGYNEQFF	TRBJ2-1	TRBD1	TRBV27	-
TGTGCCAGCAGCTTAGTCGGTAACTACGAGCAGTACTTC	CASSLVGNYEQYF	TRBJ2-7	-	TRBV11-2	-
TGTGCCAGCAGCTTAAGCAACAATCAGCCCCAGCATTTT	CASSLSNNQPQHF	TRBJ1-5	-	TRBV7-6	once
TGTGCCAGCAGTTCACCGGGACAGGCCTATGGCTACACCTTC	CASSSPGQAYGYTF	TRBJ1-2	TRBD1	TRBV6-5	-
TGTGCCAGCAGCGGACAGTCCAATGAGCAGTTCTTC	CASSGQSNEQFF	TRBJ2-1	-	TRBV7-9	-
TGTGCCAGCAGCTTAGGGGCCTCCTACGAGCAGTACTTC	CASSLGASYEQYF	TRBJ2-7	-	TRBV7-9	-
TGTGCCAGCAGCTTGGCAGGGGGCCCCTACGAGCAGTACTTC	CASSLAGGPYEQYF	TRBJ2-7	TRBD1	TRBV5-6	-
TGTGCCAGCTCGACCGTCGGGGGACCGAAGAACACCGGGGAGCTGTTTTTT	CASSTVGGPKNTGELFF	TRBJ2-2	-	TRBV18	-
TGTGCCAGCAGCTATAGTGGTGTCAGCGACGTCTATGGCTACACCTTC	CASSYSGVSDVYGYTF	TRBJ1-2	-	TRBV2	-
TGTGCCAGCAGCCAGTTTACAGGAGCCTACGAGCAGTACTTC	CASSQFTGAYEQYF	TRBJ2-7	-	TRBV14	-
TGTGCCAGCAGGGTTGGGCGGGACACTGAAGCTTTCTTT	CASRVGRDTEAFF	TRBJ1-1	-	TRBV2	few
TGTGCCAGCAGCCAACAAGGACTAGCGGGGGGAGGCGGAGATACGCAGTATTTT	CASSQQGLAGGGGDTQYF	TRBJ2-3	TRBD2	TRBV4-2	-
TGTGCCAGCAGATGGACTAGCGGGAGGGATGAGCAGTTCTTC	CASRWTSGRDEQFF	TRBJ2-1	TRBD2	TRBV2	-
TGTGCCACCAGCAGGGAACTAGCGGGTGTTAGCTTTTGGGAGCTGTTTTTT	CATSRELAGVSFWELFF	TRBJ2-2	TRBD2	TRBV15	-
TGTGCCAGCAGCTTAGATCACTGGGGAGGGGGCAATGAGCAGTTCTTC	CASSLDHWGGGNEQFF	TRBJ2-1	-	TRBV11-2	-
TGCGCCAGCAGCCAAGATTCTGGGACAGGCGATACCTGGAACACTGAAGCTTTCTTT	CASSQDSGTGDTWNTEAFF	TRBJ1-1	TRBD1	TRBV4-1	-
TGTGCCAGCAGCTCCTCCCAGGGGGCGAGGGGCGAGCAGTACTTC	CASSSSQGARGEQYF	TRBJ2-7	TRBD1	TRBV11-1	once
TGCGCCAGCAGCTTGGCCGTTGCGTCCACCTACGAGCAGTACTTC	CASSLAVASTYEQYF	TRBJ2-7	-	TRBV5-1	-
TGTGCCAGCTCACTGTTTGGGCTTGCAACTAATGAAAAACTGTTTTTT	CASSLFGLATNEKLFF	TRBJ1-4	-	TRBV18	-
TGTGCCCGGAGCGCGGGCGTAGCGGGGGCTCGGAATTCACCCCTCCACTTT	CARSAGVAGARNSPLHF	TRBJ1-6	-	TRBV2	-
TGCGCCAGCAGCCAGGACAGGGGCGGTAAAACTGAAGCTTTCTTT	CASSQDRGGKTEAFF	TRBJ1-1	TRBD1	TRBV5-1	-
TGTGCCAGTAGTCCCTCCGGGTACCAAGAGACCCAGTACTTC	CASSPSGYQETQYF	TRBJ2-5	-	TRBV19	-
TGTGCCTGGAGTCGAGGGACAGGGGCTCTGGGACCTGATCAGCCCCAGCATTTT	CAWSRGTGALGPDQPQHF	TRBJ1-5	TRBD1	TRBV30	-
TGTGCCAGCAGCCCGGACAGGGGGCCAAATCAGCCCCAGCATTTT	CASSPDRGPNQPQHF	TRBJ1-5	TRBD1	TRBV5-7	-
TGTGCCAGCAGTGTAAATTCACCCCTCCACTTT	CASSVNSPLHF	TRBJ1-6	-	TRBV6-1	-
TGTGCCAGCAGGTTAGCGGGAGGTGGGAACATTCAGTACTTC	CASRLAGGGNIQYF	TRBJ2-4	TRBD2	TRBV13	-
TGCAGCGTGGGGAGGGGGGGGGCCTACGAGCAGTACTTC	CSVGRGGAYEQYF	TRBJ2-7	-	TRBV29-1	-
TGTGCCAGCAGCTTGGTAGCACCCCGCGGAAAAAACATTCAGTACTTC	CASSLVAPRGKNIQYF	TRBJ2-4	-	TRBV5-4	-
TGTGCCAGATATACTTGGACAGGGGCTAGGTCCTATAATTCACCCCTCCACTTT	CARYTWTGARSYNSPLHF	TRBJ1-6	TRBD1	TRBV28	-
TGTGCCAGGATACAGGGCAGGAACACTGAAGCTTTCTTT	CARIQGRNTEAFF	TRBJ1-1	-	TRBV2	few
TGTGCCAGTAGTATGGGGACAGGGAACACTGAAGCTTTCTTT	CASSMGTGNTEAFF	TRBJ1-1	TRBD1	TRBV19	-
TGTGCCTGGAACGGCGGACGGGAGAGAGAAGCTTTCTTT	CAWNGGREREAFF	TRBJ1-1	-	TRBV30	-
TGCGCCAGCAGCCAGCGCATCGGACTAGCGGGGGGCGGAGATACGCAGTATTTT	CASSQRIGLAGGGDTQYF	TRBJ2-3	TRBD2	TRBV4-1	-
TGTGCCAGTAGAAGACAAGAGACTAGCCATCAGCCCCAGCATTTT	CASRRQETSHQPQHF	TRBJ1-5	-	TRBV19	-
TGCGCCAGCTTGTATCAACCCAGGGGGACTGGTGACAATGAGCAGTTCTTC	CASLYQPRGTGDNEQFF	TRBJ2-1	-	TRBV5-1	-
TGTGCCAGCAGCTTAGTGGGACAGGGATTAAGCTCTGGAAACACCATATATTTT	CASSLVGQGLSSGNTIYF	TRBJ1-3	TRBD1	TRBV7-6	-
TGTGCCAGCAGCAACCCCCACAGCGGGGGCTCCTACGAGCAGTACTTC	CASSNPHSGGSYEQYF	TRBJ2-7	TRBD2	TRBV11-3	-
TGTGCCAGTAAAGGGGCCAGCGGGAGGGCGGGAGATACGCAGTATTTT	CASKGASGRAGDTQYF	TRBJ2-3	TRBD2	TRBV19	-
TGTGCCAGCAGTGCCCGCGGGGGCTTCTCCTACAATGAGCAGTTCTTC	CASSARGGFSYNEQFF	TRBJ2-1	-	TRBV6-1	-
TGTGCCAGTAGTATGACTCATAGCACAGATACGCAGTATTTT	CASSMTHSTDTQYF	TRBJ2-3	-	TRBV19	-
TGTGCCAGCAGCCCGGGACAGGGGGCAGCGGGCACTGAAGCTTTCTTT	CASSPGQGAAGTEAFF	TRBJ1-1	TRBD1	TRBV7-9	-
TGCGCCAGCAGCCTGGGGGGGAATCAAAACAGGGGAATTCGTTTGGATGGCTACACCTTC	CASSLGGNQNRGIRLDGYTF	TRBJ1-2	TRBD1	TRBV5-1	-
TGTGCCAGCAGTGATTATGGTAGCGGGAGCTACGAGCAGTACTTC	CASSDYGSGSYEQYF	TRBJ2-7	TRBD2	TRBV6-1	-